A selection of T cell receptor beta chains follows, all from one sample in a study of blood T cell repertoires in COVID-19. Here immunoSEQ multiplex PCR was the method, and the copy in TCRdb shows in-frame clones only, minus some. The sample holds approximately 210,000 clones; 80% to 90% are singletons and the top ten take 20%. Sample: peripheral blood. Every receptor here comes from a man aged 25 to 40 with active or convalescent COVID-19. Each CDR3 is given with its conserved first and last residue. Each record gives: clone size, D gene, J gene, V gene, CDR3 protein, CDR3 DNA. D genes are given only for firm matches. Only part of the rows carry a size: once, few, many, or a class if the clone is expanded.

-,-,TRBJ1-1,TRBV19,CASVGGLRAEAFF,TGTGCCAGTGTGGGTGGGCTGAGGGCTGAAGCTTTCTTT
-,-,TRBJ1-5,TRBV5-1,CASSSGLNQPQHF,TGCGCCAGCAGTTCAGGGCTCAATCAGCCCCAGCATTTT
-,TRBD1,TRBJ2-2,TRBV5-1,CASSLAQGAAGELFF,TGCGCCAGCAGCTTGGCACAGGGGGCGGCCGGGGAGCTGTTTTTT
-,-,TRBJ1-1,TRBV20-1,CSASGRPEAFF,TGCAGTGCTAGCGGGAGGCCTGAAGCTTTCTTT
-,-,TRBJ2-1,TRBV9,CASSVGGTQYNEQFF,TGTGCCAGCAGCGTAGGCGGGACTCAGTACAATGAGCAGTTCTTC
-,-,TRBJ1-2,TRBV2,CASSPGTYPEGYTF,TGTGCCAGCAGCCCCGGGACATACCCGGAGGGCTACACCTTC
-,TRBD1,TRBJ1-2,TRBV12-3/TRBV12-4,CASTTGGYYGYTF,TGTGCCAGCACTACAGGGGGTTACTATGGCTACACCTTC
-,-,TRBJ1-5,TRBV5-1,CASSLEGDKNQPQHF,TGCGCCAGCAGCTTGGAAGGGGACAAAAATCAGCCCCAGCATTTT
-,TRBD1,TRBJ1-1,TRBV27,CASSLHRGTEAFF,TGTGCCAGCAGTTTACACAGGGGCACTGAAGCTTTCTTT
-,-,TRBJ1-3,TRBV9,CASSVAGWGNTIYF,TGTGCCAGCAGCGTAGCAGGTTGGGGAAACACCATATATTTT
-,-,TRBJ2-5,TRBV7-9,CASSQDSQETQYF,TGTGCCAGCAGCCAAGACAGTCAAGAGACCCAGTACTTC
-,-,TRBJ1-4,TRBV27,CASRLQGGSANEKLFF,TGTGCCAGTCGGCTTCAGGGCGGATCGGCTAATGAAAAACTGTTTTTT
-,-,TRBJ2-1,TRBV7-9,CASSFTYNEQFF,TGTGCCAGCAGCTTTACCTACAATGAGCAGTTCTTC
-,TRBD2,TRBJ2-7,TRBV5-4,CASSFASGGTYEQYF,TGTGCCAGCAGCTTCGCTAGCGGGGGCACCTACGAGCAGTACTTC
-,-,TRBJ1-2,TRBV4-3,CASSPPGGGYTF,TGCGCCAGCAGCCCCCCTGGGGGCGGCTACACCTTC
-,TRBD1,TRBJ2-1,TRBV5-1,CASNHPGQSHNEQFF,TGCGCCAGCAACCATCCGGGACAGTCGCACAATGAGCAGTTCTTC
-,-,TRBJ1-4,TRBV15,CATSRGRATNEKLFF,TGTGCCACCAGCAGAGGCAGGGCAACTAATGAAAAACTGTTTTTT
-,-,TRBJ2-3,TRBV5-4,CASSSGIGADTQYF,TGTGCCAGCAGCTCGGGGATTGGCGCAGATACGCAGTATTTT
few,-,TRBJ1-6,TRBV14,CASSTGSYNSPLHF,TGTGCCAGCAGCACGGGGTCCTATAATTCACCCCTCCACTTT
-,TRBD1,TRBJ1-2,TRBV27,CASSLLDRRNGYTF,TGTGCCAGCAGTTTATTGGACAGGAGAAATGGCTACACCTTC
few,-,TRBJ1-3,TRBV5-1,CASSLDGSSGNTIYF,TGCGCCAGCAGCTTGGACGGTAGCTCTGGAAACACCATATATTTT
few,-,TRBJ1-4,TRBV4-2,CASSQQPVTGTNEKLFF,TGTGCCAGCAGCCAACAACCGGTCACAGGAACTAATGAAAAACTGTTTTTT
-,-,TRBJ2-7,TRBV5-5,CASSFRFASSSEQYF,TGTGCCAGCAGCTTCCGTTTTGCCTCGTCGAGCGAGCAGTACTTC
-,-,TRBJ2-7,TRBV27,CASSLVGGSSYEQYF,TGTGCCAGCAGTTTAGTGGGGGGTAGCTCCTACGAGCAGTACTTC
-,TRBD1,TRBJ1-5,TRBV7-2,CASSPSAGQGGQPQHF,TGTGCCAGCAGCCCAAGCGCAGGACAGGGCGGTCAGCCCCAGCATTTT
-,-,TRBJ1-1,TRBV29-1,CSVEEGKGRKYGEAFF,TGCAGCGTTGAAGAAGGGAAGGGGAGGAAATACGGTGAAGCTTTCTTT
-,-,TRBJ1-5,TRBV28,CASSSRGLRGNQPQHF,TGTGCCAGCAGTTCCCGTGGACTAAGGGGCAATCAGCCCCAGCATTTT
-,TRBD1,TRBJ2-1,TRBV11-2,CASSLAGGALGVSNEQFF,TGTGCCAGCAGCTTAGCAGGGGGCGCGCTTGGTGTATCCAATGAGCAGTTCTTC
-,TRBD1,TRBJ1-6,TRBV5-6,CASSPRTGGNNSPLHF,TGTGCCAGCAGCCCGCGGACAGGGGGAAATAATTCACCCCTCCACTTT
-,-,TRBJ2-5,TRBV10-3,CAIRDYPNLETQYF,TGTGCCATCAGGGACTATCCGAATCTAGAGACCCAGTACTTC
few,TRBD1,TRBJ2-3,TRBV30,CAWLWTGDTQYF,TGTGCCTGGCTCTGGACAGGAGATACGCAGTATTTT
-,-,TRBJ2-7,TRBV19,CASSDTYEQYF,TGTGCCAGTAGTGACACCTACGAGCAGTACTTC
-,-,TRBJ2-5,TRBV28,CASSLIGEARETQYF,TGTGCCAGCAGTTTAATCGGCGAGGCGAGAGAGACCCAGTACTTC
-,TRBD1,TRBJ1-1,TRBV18,CASSSDRVRGTEAFF,TGTGCCAGCTCATCTGACAGGGTTAGAGGCACTGAAGCTTTCTTT
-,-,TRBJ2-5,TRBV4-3,CASSPNTGGVKTQYF,TGCGCCAGCAGCCCCAATACTGGAGGGGTGAAGACCCAGTACTTC
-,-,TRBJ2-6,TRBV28,CASSLRPGANVLTF,TGTGCCAGCAGTTTGAGGCCTGGGGCCAACGTCCTGACTTTC
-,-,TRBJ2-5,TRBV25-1,CASSKQGSETQYF,TGTGCCAGCAGTAAACAGGGTTCTGAGACCCAGTACTTC
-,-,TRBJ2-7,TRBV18,CASSPLAGDLGEQYF,TGTGCCAGCTCACCACTCGCCGGGGATCTAGGGGAGCAGTACTTC
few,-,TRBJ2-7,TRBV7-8,CASSLAPGAAYEQYF,TGTGCCAGCAGCTTAGCCCCAGGGGCGGCGTACGAGCAGTACTTC
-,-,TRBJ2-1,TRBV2,CASSAHVSSTFF,TGTGCCAGCAGCGCCCACGTGTCGAGCACGTTCTTC